This passage covers 10 T cell receptor beta chains from one sample sequenced in a study of cytomegalovirus exposure and HLA in healthy donors. PCR used 60 Vbeta primers and 13 Jbeta primers. The repertoire was sequenced with immunoSEQ multiplex PCR; TCRdb's copy has only in-frame clones and lacks some. The sample consists of 150,000 to 200,000 clones, 80% to 85% of them appearing once. The specimen was PBMCs. These receptors were obtained from a man aged 30 to 45 in good health and CMV-seronegative.

V usage is TRBV19 and J usage is TRBJ2-2; weak D call: TRBD1 (6 bases). The CDR3 is 16 amino acids. V lost 6 bases and J lost 0, with 14 bases in between. Germline lookup yields CDR1 LNHDA and CDR2 SQIVND (reference sequence). In nucleotides, the CDR3 is TGTGCCAGTAGCTCCGGACAGACCTCGAACACCGGGGAGCTGTTTTTT. Residues: CASSSGQTSNTGELFF.

The V call is TRBV5-1, the J call TRBJ1-3; unclear D gene. The CDR3 has 16 amino acids. Trimming left V 3 bases short and J 0 bases short, with 13 bases between. CDR1 and CDR2 from the germline V gene are SGHRS and YFSETQ. Written as DNA, the CDR3 is TGCGCCAGCAGCTCGGGAATTCCGAGCTCTGGAAACACCATATATTTT. It encodes CASSSGIPSSGNTIYF.

This clone came up once. The V gene is TRBV5-1, the J gene TRBJ2-5; a weak D match, TRBD1 (6 bases). V lost 1 base and J lost 2, with 12 bases in between. This CDR3 comprises 15 residues. CDR1 is SGHRS, CDR2 YFSETQ, per germline. CDR3 region: CASSLSGAEQETQYF. In DNA, the CDR3 is TGCGCCAGCAGCTTGTCAGGGGCAGAGCAAGAGACCCAGTACTTC.

This chain links TRBV27 with TRBJ1-2; 7 bases are a match to TRBD1. V lost 6 bases and J lost 8; bases outside the gene matches: 9. Per the germline V gene, CDR1 is MNHEY and CDR2 is SMNVEV (reference sequence). CDR3 length: 13 amino acids. CDR3 loop: CASRTKGAGGYTF. The CDR3, as DNA: TGTGCCAGCAGAACGAAGGGGGCTGGCGGCTACACCTTC.

This chain joins TRBV19 and TRBJ2-1; TRBD2 agrees at 10 bases. The germline gives CDR1 LNHDA, CDR2 SQIVND (reference sequence). The J segment lost 7 bases and the V segment lost 5 bases, leaving 11 bases of the junction unmatched. This CDR3 has 16 residues. The CDR3, as DNA: TGTGCCAGTAGTCCGCTGCGGACTAGCGGAATTAATGAGCAGTTCTTC. Its translation: CASSPLRTSGINEQFF.

CDR3 sequence: CASSLALRSGRAVTGELFF. The DNA for the CDR3 is TGTGCCAGCAGCTTAGCACTCCGTAGCGGGAGGGCCGTTACCGGGGAGCTGTTTTTT. This chain links TRBV11-3 with TRBJ2-2; 11 bases align to TRBD2. Per the germline V gene, CDR1 is SGHNT and CDR2 is YENEEA. V lost 1 base and J lost 5; bases outside the gene matches: 12. This CDR3 contains 19 residues.

The chain joins TRBV5-4 to TRBJ2-2; possible D gene TRBD1, 5 bases. CDR1 and CDR2 (germline): SGHNT, YYREEE (reference sequence). This CDR3 region has 16 residues. The V end was cut by 4 bases, the J end by 0 bases, with 13 bases between. The CDR3 loop is CASSPRQRANTGELFF. DNA for the CDR3: TGTGCCAGCAGCCCAAGACAGCGAGCGAACACCGGGGAGCTGTTTTTT. Full variable domain (missing parts from reference TRBV5-4 and TRBJ2-2): ETGVTQSPTHLIKTRGQQVTLRCSSQSGHNTVSWYQQALGQGPQFIFQYYREEENGRGNFPPRFSGLQFPNYSSELNVNALELDDSALYLCASSPRQRANTGELFFGEGSRLTVL.

The chain's CDR3 is CASSMGGKQPQHF. In DNA form, the CDR3 reads TGTGCCAGTAGTATGGGCGGGAAACAGCCCCAGCATTTT. The chain couples TRBV19 to TRBJ1-5; the D is unclear. The CDR3 is 13 residues long. Per germline, CDR1 LNHDA and CDR2 SQIVND (reference sequence). V was pared by 3 bases and J by 7 bases, with 10 bases between.

The rearrangement uses TRBV2 and TRBJ2-6; D is perhaps TRBD2 (5 bases). The CDR3 has 15 residues. Trimming removed 7 bases at V and 6 bases at J, with 16 bases between. CDR1 SNHLY and CDR2 FYNNEI come from the germline V gene. This CDR3 reads CASTSRTVVANVLTF. The CDR3 DNA follows: TGTGCCAGCACTTCCCGGACTGTAGTGGCCAACGTCCTGACTTTC. The variable domain in full, with the rest retrieved from reference TRBV2 and TRBJ2-6, is EPEVTQTPSHQVTQMGQEVILRCVPISNHLYFYWYRQILGQKVEFLVSFYNNEISEKSEIFDDQFSVERPDGSNFTLKIRSTKLEDSAMYFCASTSRTVVANVLTFGAGSRLTVL.

The chain links TRBV7-8 to TRBJ2-7, with D hard to call. The CDR3 contains 14 residues. V shed 1 base and J shed 2 bases, with 9 bases lying between them. Germline CDR1 SGHVS, CDR2 FQNEAQ. The DNA for the CDR3 is TGTGCCAGCAGCTTAGGAGGTTCAACCTACGAGCAGTACTTC. It translates to CASSLGGSTYEQYF. Supplemented by reference TRBV7-8 and TRBJ2-7, the full variable domain reads GAGVSQSPRYKVAKRGQDVALRCDPISGHVSLFWYQQALGQGPEFLTYFQNEAQLDKSGLPSDRFFAERPEGSVSTLKIQRTQQEDSAVYLCASSLGGSTYEQYFGPGTRLTVT.